This T cell receptor (beta chain) was captured by sequencing in a study of beta chain features in type 1 diabetes. Study-wide results and caveats: Type 1 diabetes patients had moderately but significantly shorter TCRB CDR3s in all four CD4+ subsets.

Via CD45RO/CCR7/CD25/CD127/CD95/CD27, cells of the CD4+ naive, central memory, regulatory and stem cell-like memory subsets were sorted. As regards this clone: Its specificity is not known.

All of the isolated RNA was reverse transcribed, so expressed TCRB transcripts were sequenced. Assay: immunoSEQ multiplex PCR; the TCRdb copy retains only in-frame clones and omits some. Of 350,000 or so clones listed, around 20% were seen once; the top ten hold roughly 0.045%. V dropped 3 bases and J dropped 5; count of bases not matched to a gene: 9. The V gene's germline CDR1 is SGHRS and CDR2 YFSETQ. The CDR3 is 17 residues long. Sequencing used naive CD4+ T cells from blood. The sequence derives from a woman younger than 30 in good health. The chain has TRBV5-1 and TRBJ2-1, with 12 bases aligning to TRBD2. CDR3 coding DNA: TGCGCCAGCAGCTGGGGGTCTAGCGGGAGGGCGGACAATGAGCAGTTCTTC. Amino acids: CASSWGSSGRADNEQFF.